This is a list of T cell receptor beta chains from one sample in a study of regulatory and conventional T cells in RAG deficiency. The protocol was immunoSEQ multiplex PCR, while the TCRdb copy is restricted to in-frame clones and leaves out a portion. The table includes tens of thousands of clones, approximately 96% detected once. This same sample was also part of a study on regulatory T cells.

The sample taken for sequencing was CD25- CD4+ T cells sorted from blood. Receptors were obtained from a human donor in good health. Each CDR3 is given with its conserved first and last residue. The D gene is left open where the match is weak. Not every row has a clone size; where given, it reads once, few, many or a size class.

v_call	d_call	clone_size	j_call	cdr3_aa	cdr3_nt
TRBV30	NA	NA	TRBJ1-2	CAWSWTGGGGYTF	TGTGCCTGGAGTTGGACGGGTGGCGGGGGCTACACCTTC
TRBV18	NA	NA	TRBJ1-2	CASSPNMEVGGYTF	TGTGCCAGCTCACCGAATATGGAGGTGGGTGGCTACACCTTC
TRBV7-6	NA	NA	TRBJ2-5	CASSLGRPGNAGGTQYF	TGTGCCAGCAGCTTAGGAAGGCCAGGGAACGCCGGGGGGACCCAGTACTTC
TRBV18	NA	NA	TRBJ2-1	CASSPPGAVSSYNEQFF	TGTGCCAGCTCACCACCAGGAGCGGTATCATCCTACAATGAGCAGTTCTTC
TRBV5-1	TRBD1	NA	TRBJ1-1	CASRRQGGTEAFF	TGCGCCAGCAGAAGACAGGGGGGCACTGAAGCTTTCTTT
TRBV5-1	NA	NA	TRBJ2-2	CASSLVGLDVTGELFF	TGCGCCAGCAGCTTGGTAGGCCTAGATGTCACCGGGGAGCTGTTTTTT
TRBV7-9	NA	NA	TRBJ2-2	CASSLRSLDGELFF	TGTGCCAGCAGCTTACGGTCCTTAGACGGGGAGCTGTTTTTT
TRBV19	TRBD1	NA	TRBJ2-7	CASSVPGGAPYEQYF	TGTGCCAGTAGTGTTCCAGGGGGCGCTCCCTACGAGCAGTACTTC
TRBV11-2	TRBD2	NA	TRBJ2-7	CASSLAASGGIYEQYF	TGTGCCAGCAGCTTAGCCGCTAGCGGGGGGATCTACGAGCAGTACTTC
TRBV5-1	TRBD1	NA	TRBJ2-3	CASTRTGTGIGDTQYF	TGCGCCAGCACGAGGACCGGGACAGGGATAGGAGATACGCAGTATTTT
TRBV6-5	NA	NA	TRBJ1-1	CASIRPGTRNTEAFF	TGTGCCAGCATTAGGCCCGGGACTCGGAACACTGAAGCTTTCTTT
TRBV7-2	TRBD1	NA	TRBJ2-7	CASSLGQGLVYEQYF	TGTGCCAGCAGCTTAGGACAGGGCTTAGTCTACGAGCAGTACTTC
TRBV5-1	TRBD1	NA	TRBJ2-5	CASSSSGGGVETQYF	TGCGCCAGCAGCTCGTCAGGGGGCGGGGTAGAGACCCAGTACTTC
TRBV6-6	NA	NA	TRBJ2-5	CASSPGETQYF	TGTGCCAGCAGCCCGGGGGAGACCCAGTACTTC
TRBV7-6	TRBD2	NA	TRBJ2-1	CASSQRLAREQFF	TGTGCCAGCAGCCAGAGACTAGCTCGGGAGCAGTTCTTC
TRBV14	TRBD2	once	TRBJ2-1	CASSQDPGGPYNEQFF	TGTGCCAGCAGCCAAGACCCGGGAGGGCCCTACAATGAGCAGTTCTTC
TRBV27	NA	NA	TRBJ1-5	CASWFRRNQPQHF	TGTGCCAGCTGGTTTCGTAGAAATCAGCCCCAGCATTTT
TRBV14	TRBD2	NA	TRBJ2-5	CASSQGMRGSPEYF	TGTGCCAGCAGCCAAGGGATGCGGGGGTCCCCAGAGTACTTC
TRBV6-1	NA	NA	TRBJ1-5	CASSEGLLSYSNQPQHF	TGTGCCAGCAGTGAAGGCCTCCTATCCTATAGCAATCAGCCCCAGCATTTT
TRBV7-2	TRBD1	NA	TRBJ1-1	CASSFRTGGETEAFF	TGTGCCAGCAGCTTCCGGACAGGGGGAGAGACTGAAGCTTTCTTT
TRBV20-1	NA	NA	TRBJ1-2	CSASTGVGYTF	TGCAGTGCTAGTACCGGGGTTGGCTACACCTTC
TRBV4-3	NA	NA	TRBJ2-3	CASSQGLRSTDTQYF	TGCGCCAGCAGCCAAGGACTTCGTAGCACAGATACGCAGTATTTT
TRBV19	NA	NA	TRBJ1-1	CATGLDTEAFF	TGTGCCACAGGGTTGGACACTGAAGCTTTCTTT
TRBV30	NA	NA	TRBJ1-2	CAWSDVRNYGYTF	TGTGCCTGGAGTGACGTGAGAAACTATGGCTACACCTTC
TRBV30	NA	NA	TRBJ1-1	CAWSGRGTNTEAFF	TGTGCCTGGAGTGGGAGGGGAACGAACACTGAAGCTTTCTTT
TRBV12-5	TRBD1	NA	TRBJ1-1	CASARTGTGPAFF	TGTGCTAGTGCCCGGACGGGGACAGGCCCGGCTTTCTTT
TRBV18	TRBD2	NA	TRBJ2-1	CASSNPGTSGGNEQFF	TGTGCCAGCTCAAACCCCGGGACTAGCGGGGGGAATGAGCAGTTCTTC